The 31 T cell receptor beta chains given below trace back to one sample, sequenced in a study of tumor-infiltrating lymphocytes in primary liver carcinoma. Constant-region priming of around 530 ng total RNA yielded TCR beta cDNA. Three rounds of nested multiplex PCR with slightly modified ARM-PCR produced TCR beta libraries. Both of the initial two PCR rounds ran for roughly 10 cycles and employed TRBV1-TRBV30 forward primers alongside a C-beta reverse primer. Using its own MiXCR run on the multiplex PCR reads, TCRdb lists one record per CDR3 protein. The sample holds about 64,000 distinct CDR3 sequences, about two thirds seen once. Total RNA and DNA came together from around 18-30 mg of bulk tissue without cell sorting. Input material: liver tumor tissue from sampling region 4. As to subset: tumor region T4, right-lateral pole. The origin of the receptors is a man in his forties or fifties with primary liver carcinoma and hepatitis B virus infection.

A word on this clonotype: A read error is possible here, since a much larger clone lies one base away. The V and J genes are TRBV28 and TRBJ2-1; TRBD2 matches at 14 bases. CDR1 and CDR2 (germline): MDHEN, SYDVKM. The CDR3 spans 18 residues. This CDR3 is CASSGTSGSEISYDEQFF. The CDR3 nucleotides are TGTGCCAGCAGTGGGACTAGCGGGAGTGAGATCTCCTACGATGAGCAGTTCTTC.

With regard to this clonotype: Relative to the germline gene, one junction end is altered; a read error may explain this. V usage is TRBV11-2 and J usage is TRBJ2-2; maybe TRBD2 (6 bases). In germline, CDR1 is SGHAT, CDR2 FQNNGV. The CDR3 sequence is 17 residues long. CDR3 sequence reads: CASSLAVGGANTWELLF. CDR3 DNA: TGTGCCAGCAGCTTAGCAGTAGGAGGGGCAAACACCTGGGAGCTGCTTTTT.

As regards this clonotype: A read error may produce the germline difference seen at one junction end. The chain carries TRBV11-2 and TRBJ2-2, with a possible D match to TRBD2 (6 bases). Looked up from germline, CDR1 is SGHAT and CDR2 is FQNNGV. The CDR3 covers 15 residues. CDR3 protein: CASIFAGSNAGELFF. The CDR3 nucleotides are TGTGCCAGCATCTTTGCGGGGTCGAACGCCGGGGAGCTGTTTTTT.

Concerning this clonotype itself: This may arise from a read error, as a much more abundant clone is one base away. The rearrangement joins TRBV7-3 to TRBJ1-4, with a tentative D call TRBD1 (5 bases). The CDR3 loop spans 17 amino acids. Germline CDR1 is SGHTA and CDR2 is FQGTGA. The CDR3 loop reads CAGSLPSDLRVDEKLFF. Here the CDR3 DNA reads TGTGCCGGCAGCTTACCCTCCGACCTCAGGGTTGATGAAAAACTGTTTTTT. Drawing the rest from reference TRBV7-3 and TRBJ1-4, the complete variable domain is GAGVSQTPSNKVTEKGKYVELRCDPISGHTALYWYRQSLGQGPEFLIYFQGTGAADDSGLPNDRFFAVRPEGSVSTLKIQRTERGDSAVYLCAGSLPSDLRVDEKLFFGSGTQLSVL.

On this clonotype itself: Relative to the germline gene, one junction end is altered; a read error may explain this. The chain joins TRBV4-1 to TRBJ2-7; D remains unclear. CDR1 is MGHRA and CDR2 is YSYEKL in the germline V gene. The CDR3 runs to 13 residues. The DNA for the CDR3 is TGCGTCAGCAGCCACGGTCCGCCCTACGAGCAGTACTTC. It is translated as CVSSHGPPYEQYF.

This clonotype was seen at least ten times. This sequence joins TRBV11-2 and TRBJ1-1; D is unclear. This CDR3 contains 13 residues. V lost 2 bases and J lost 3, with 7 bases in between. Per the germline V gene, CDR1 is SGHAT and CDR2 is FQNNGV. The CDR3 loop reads CASSLRRDTEAFF. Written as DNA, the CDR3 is TGTGCCAGCAGCTTAAGGAGGGACACTGAAGCTTTCTTT.

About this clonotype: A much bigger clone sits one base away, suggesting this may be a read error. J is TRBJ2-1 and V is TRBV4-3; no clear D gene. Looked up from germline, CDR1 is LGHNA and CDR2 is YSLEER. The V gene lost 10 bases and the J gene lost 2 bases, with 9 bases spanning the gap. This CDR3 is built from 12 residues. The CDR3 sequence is CANSGPYNEQFF. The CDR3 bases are TGCGCCAACAGTGGCCCCTACAATGAGCAGTTCTTC.

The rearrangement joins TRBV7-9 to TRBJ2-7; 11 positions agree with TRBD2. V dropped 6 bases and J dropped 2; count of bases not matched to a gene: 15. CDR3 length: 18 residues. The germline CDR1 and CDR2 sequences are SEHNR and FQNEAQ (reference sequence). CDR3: CASSGVTSGNQRPYEQYF. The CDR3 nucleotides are TGTGCCAGCAGTGGCGTGACTAGCGGGAATCAGCGTCCCTACGAGCAGTACTTC. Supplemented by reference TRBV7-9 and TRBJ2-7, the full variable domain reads DTGVSQNPRHKITKRGQNVTFRCDPISEHNRLYWYRQTLGQGPEFLTYFQNEAQLEKSRLLSDRFSAERPKGSFSTLEIQRTEQGDSAMYLCASSGVTSGNQRPYEQYFGPGTRLTVT.

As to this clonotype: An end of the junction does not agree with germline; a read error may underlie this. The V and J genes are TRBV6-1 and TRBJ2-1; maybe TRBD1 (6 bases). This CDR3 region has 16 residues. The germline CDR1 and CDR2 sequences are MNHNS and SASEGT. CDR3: CVSSVWCQGTYNEQFF. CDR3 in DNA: TGTGTCAGCAGTGTATGGTGTCAGGGGACCTACAATGAGCAGTTCTTC.

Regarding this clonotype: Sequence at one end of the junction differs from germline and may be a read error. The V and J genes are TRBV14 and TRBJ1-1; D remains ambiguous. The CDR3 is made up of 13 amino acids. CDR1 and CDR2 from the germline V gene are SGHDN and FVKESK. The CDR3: CASSQDWVTEAFF. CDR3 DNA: TGTGCCAGCAGTCAAGACTGGGTAACTGAAGCTTTCTTT.

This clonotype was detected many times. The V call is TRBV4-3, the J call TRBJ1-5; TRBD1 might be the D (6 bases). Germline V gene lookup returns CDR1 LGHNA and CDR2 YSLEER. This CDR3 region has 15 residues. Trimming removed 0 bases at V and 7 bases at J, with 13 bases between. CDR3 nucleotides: TGCGCCAGCAGCCAAGAGTACGAAGGGGGGCAGCCCCAGCATTTT. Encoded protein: CASSQEYEGGQPQHF.

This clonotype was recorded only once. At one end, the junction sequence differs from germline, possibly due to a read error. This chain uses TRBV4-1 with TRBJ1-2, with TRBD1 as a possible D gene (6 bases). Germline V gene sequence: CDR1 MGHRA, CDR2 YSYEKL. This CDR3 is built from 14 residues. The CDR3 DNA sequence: TGCGCCGGCAGCCATGGAGACAGGAACTATGGTTACACCTTC. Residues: CAGSHGDRNYGYTF.

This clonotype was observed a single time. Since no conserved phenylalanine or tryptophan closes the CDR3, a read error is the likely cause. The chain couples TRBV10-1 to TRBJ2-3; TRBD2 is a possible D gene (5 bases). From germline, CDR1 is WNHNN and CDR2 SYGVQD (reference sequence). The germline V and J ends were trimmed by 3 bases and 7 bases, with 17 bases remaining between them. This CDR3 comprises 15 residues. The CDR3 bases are TGCGCCAGCAGTGACGAGGGTAAACAGCACTATACGCAGTATCTT. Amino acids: CASSDEGKQHYTQYL.

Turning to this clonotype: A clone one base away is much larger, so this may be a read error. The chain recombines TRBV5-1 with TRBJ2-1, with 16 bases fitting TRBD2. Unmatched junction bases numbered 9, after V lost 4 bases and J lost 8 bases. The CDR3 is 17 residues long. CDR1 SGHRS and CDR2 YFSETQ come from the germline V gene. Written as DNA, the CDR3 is TGCGCCAGCAGCCCCGGGACTAGCGGGAGGGCCATCGATGAGCAGTTCTTC. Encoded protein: CASSPGTSGRAIDEQFF.

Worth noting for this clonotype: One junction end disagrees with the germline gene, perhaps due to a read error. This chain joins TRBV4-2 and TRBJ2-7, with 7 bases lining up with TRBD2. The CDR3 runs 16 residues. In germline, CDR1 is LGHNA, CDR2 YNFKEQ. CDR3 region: CASSQAASGVSYDQYF. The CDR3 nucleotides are TGTGCCAGCAGCCAAGCGGCCAGCGGGGTGTCCTACGATCAGTACTTC.

Here the CDR3 DNA reads TGTGCCAGCAGCTTGACGACAGTCTACGGTCAGTACTTC. This encodes CASSLTTVYGQYF. The chain uses TRBV11-2 and TRBJ2-7, with D perhaps TRBD1 (5 bases). Trimming pared 3 bases from V and 10 bases from J, leaving 16 bases between. The CDR3 length is 13 residues. From germline, CDR1 is SGHAT and CDR2 FQNNGV.

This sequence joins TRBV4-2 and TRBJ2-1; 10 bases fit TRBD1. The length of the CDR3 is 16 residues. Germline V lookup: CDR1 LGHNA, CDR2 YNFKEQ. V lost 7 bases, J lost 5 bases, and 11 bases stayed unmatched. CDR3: CASNHDGGQGNNEQFF. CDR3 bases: TGTGCCAGCAACCACGACGGGGGACAGGGGAACAATGAGCAGTTCTTC.

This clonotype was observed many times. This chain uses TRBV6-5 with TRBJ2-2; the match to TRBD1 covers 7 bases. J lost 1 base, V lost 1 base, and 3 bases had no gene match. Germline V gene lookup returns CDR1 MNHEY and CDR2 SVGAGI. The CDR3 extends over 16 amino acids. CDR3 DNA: TGTGCCAGCAGTTACTTTCAGGGGGTGAACACCGGGGAGCTGTTTTTT. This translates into CASSYFQGVNTGELFF.

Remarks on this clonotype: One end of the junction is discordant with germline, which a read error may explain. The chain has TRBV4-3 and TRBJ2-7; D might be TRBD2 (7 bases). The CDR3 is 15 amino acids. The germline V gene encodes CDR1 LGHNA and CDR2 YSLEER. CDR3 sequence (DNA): TGCACCAGCAGCCAAGATACGGGGGCGGGAGACGAGCAGTACTTC. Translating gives CTSSQDTGAGDEQYF.

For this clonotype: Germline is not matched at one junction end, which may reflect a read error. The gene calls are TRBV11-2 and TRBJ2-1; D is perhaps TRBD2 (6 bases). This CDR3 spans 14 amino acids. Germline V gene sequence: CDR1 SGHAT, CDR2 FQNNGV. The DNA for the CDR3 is TGTGCCAGCAATTCAGCGGGCCCTGGGAATGAGCAATTCTTC. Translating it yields CASNSAGPGNEQFF.

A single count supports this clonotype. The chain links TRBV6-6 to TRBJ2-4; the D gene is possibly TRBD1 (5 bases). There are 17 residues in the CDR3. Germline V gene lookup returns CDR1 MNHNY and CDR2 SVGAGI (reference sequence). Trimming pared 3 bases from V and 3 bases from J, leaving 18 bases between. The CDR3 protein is CASSYSTSGIVKNIQYF. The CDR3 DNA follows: TGTGCCAGCAGTTATTCGACGTCAGGGATCGTCAAAAACATTCAGTACTTC.

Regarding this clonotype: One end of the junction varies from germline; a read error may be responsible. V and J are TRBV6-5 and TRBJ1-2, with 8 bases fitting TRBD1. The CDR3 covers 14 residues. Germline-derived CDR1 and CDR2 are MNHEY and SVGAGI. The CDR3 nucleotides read TGTACCAGCAACCAGGACAGGGAGTACTATGGCTACACCTTC. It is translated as CTSNQDREYYGYTF.

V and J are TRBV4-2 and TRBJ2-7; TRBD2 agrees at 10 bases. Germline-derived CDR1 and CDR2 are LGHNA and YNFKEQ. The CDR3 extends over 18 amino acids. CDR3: CGSSGKPGLAEGPHEQYF. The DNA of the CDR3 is TGTGGTAGCAGTGGAAAACCTGGACTAGCGGAAGGGCCACACGAGCAGTACTTC.

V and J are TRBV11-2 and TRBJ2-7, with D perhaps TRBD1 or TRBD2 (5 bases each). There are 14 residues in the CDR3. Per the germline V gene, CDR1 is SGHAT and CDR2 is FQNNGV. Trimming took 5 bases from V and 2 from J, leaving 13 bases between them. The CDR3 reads CASSPGPGAYEQYF. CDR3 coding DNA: TGTGCCAGCAGCCCGGGACCAGGAGCCTACGAGCAGTACTTC.

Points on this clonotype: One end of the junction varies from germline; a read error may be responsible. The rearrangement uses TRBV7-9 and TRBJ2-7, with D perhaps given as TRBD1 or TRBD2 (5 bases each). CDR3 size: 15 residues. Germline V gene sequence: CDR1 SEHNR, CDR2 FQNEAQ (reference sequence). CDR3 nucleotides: TGTGCTAGCAACTTCCACCGGGACGGAGCTAGGGAGCAGTACTTC. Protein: CASNFHRDGAREQYF.

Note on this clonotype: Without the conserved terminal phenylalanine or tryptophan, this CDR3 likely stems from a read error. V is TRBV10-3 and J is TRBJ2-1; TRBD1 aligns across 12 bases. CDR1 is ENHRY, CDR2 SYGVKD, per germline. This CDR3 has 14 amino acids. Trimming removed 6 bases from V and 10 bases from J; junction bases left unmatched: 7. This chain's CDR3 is CAIRPGQGAEEQFL. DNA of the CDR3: TGTGCCATCAGACCGGGACAGGGGGCAGAAGAGCAGTTCCTC.

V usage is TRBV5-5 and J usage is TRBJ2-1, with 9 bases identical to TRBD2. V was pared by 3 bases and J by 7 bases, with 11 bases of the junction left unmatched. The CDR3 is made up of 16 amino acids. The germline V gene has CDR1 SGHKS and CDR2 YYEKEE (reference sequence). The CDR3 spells CASSSSETSGGNEQFF. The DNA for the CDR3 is TGTGCCAGCAGCTCCTCAGAGACTAGCGGCGGGAATGAGCAGTTCTTC.

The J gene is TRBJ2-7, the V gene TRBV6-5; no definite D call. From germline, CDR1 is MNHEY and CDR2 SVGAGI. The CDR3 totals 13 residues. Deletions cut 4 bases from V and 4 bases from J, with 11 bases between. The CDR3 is CASSFSTSYEQYF. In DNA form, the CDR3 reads TGTGCCAGCAGTTTCTCAACATCTTACGAGCAGTACTTC.

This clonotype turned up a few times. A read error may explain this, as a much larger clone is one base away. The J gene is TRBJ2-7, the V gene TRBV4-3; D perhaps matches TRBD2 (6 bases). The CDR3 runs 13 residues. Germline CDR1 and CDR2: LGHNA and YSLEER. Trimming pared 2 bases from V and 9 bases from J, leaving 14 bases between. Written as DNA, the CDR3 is TGCGCCAGCAGCCAACCGGGAGAGTCCGTGCAGTACTTC. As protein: CASSQPGESVQYF.

The CDR3 reads CASSIEGIAKNIQYF. The CDR3 DNA sequence: TGTGCCAGCAGTATTGAGGGGATAGCCAAAAACATTCAGTACTTC. This chain connects TRBV28 to TRBJ2-4; D tentatively reads TRBD1 or TRBD2 (5 bases each). The CDR3 spans 15 residues. Deletions cut 5 bases from V and 0 bases from J, with 11 bases between. Germline CDR1 reads MDHEN; CDR2 reads SYDVKM.

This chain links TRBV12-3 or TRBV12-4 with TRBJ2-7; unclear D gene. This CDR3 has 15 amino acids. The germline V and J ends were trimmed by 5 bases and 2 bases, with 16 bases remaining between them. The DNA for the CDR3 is TGTGCCAGCAGTCTACATGGGGTTCACCCCTACGAGCAGTACTTC. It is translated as CASSLHGVHPYEQYF.